Sequencing of this T cell receptor beta chain was carried out in a study of blood T cell repertoires in COVID-19. Study context: The cDNA or gDNA used as material had been derived from T cells, B-cell-depleted T cells, or PBMCs.

V lost 3 bases and J lost 2, with 7 bases in between. Germline loops: CDR1 ENHRY, CDR2 SYGVKD. The CDR3 runs 13 residues. Profiling relied on immunoSEQ multiplex PCR, and the TCRdb table lists in-frame clones only, not all of them. The top ten clones hold roughly 10% of a sample with a few hundred thousand clones, about 90% of them seen once. The specimen sequenced was peripheral blood. The rearrangement links TRBV10-3 to TRBJ2-5, with D possibly TRBD1 on 5 matching bases. The receptor's source is a woman between 70 and 85 years old with COVID-19, enrolled during active disease. CDR3 amino acids: CAISDRAQETQYF. The CDR3 DNA reads as TGTGCCATCAGTGACAGGGCGCAAGAGACCCAGTACTTC.